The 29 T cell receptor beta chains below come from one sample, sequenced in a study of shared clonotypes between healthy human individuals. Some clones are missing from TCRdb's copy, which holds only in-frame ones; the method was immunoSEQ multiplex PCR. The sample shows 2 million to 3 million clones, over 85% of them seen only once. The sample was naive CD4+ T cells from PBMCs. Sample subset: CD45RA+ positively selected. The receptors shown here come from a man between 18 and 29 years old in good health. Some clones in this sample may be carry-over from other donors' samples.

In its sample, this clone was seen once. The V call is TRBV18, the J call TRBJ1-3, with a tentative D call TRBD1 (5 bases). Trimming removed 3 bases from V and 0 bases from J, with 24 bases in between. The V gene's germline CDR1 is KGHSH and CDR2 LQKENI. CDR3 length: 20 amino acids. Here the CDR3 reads CASSPIGLIGTSDSGNTIYF. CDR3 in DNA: TGTGCCAGCTCACCCATTGGGTTGATCGGGACTTCGGACTCTGGAAACACCATATATTTT.

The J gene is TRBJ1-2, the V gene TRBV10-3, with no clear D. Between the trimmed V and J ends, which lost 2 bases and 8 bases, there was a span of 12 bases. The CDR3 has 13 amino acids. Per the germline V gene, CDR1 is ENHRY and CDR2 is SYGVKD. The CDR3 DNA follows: TGTGCCATCAGTGAGACGGGGATAGAGGGCTACACCTTC. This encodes CAISETGIEGYTF.

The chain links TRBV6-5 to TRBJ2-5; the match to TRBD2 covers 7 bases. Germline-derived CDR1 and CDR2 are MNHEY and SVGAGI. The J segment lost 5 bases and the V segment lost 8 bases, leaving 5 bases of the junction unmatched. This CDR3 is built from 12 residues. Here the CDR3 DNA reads TGTGCCAGCGGCGATAGCGGGGAGACCCAGTACTTC. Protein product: CASGDSGETQYF.

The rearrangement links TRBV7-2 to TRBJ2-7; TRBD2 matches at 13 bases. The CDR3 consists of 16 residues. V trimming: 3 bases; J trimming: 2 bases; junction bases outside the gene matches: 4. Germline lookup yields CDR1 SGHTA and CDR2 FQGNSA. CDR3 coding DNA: TGTGCCAGCAGCTTGCAACTAGCGGGGGGGACCTACGAGCAGTACTTC. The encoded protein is CASSLQLAGGTYEQYF.

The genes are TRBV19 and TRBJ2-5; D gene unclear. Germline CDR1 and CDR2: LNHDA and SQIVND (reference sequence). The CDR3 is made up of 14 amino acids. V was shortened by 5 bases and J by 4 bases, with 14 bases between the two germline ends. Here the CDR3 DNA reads TGTGCCAGTAGTTTGGGCTCACTGGGAGAGACCCAGTACTTC. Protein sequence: CASSLGSLGETQYF.

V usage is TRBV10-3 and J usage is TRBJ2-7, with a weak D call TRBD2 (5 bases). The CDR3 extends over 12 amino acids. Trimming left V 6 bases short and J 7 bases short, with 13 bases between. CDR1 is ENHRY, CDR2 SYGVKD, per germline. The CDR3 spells CAIRDSSMEQYF. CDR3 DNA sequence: TGTGCCATCAGGGACTCTTCTATGGAGCAGTACTTC.

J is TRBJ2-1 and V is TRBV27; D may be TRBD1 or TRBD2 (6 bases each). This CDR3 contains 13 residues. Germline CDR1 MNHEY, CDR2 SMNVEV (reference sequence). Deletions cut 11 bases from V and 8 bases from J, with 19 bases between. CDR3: CASYSGAGDEQFF. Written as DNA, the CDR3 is TGTGCCTCGTACTCGGGGGCTGGCGATGAGCAGTTCTTC.

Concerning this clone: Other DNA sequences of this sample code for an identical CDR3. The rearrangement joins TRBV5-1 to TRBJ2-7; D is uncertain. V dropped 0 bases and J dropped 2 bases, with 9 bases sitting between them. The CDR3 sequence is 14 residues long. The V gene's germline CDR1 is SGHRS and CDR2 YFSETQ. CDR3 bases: TGCGCCAGCAGCTTGGGGGATTCTCCCTACGAGCAGTACTTC. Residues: CASSLGDSPYEQYF. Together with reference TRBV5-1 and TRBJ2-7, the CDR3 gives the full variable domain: KAGVTQTPRYLIKTRGQQVTLSCSPISGHRSVSWYQQTPGQGLQFLFEYFSETQRNKGNFPGRFSGRQFSNSRSEMNVSTLELGDSALYLCASSLGDSPYEQYFGPGTRLTVT.

The CDR3 protein is CASSRTGGWENIQYF. The CDR3 DNA reads as TGTGCCAGCAGCAGGACAGGGGGGTGGGAAAACATTCAGTACTTC. V gene TRBV6-1 combines with J gene TRBJ2-4; 10 nucleotides agree with TRBD1. The junction had 7 bases not matched to a gene; V was cut back by 6 bases and J by 5 bases. The CDR3 is 15 amino acids. Germline values: CDR1 MNHNS, CDR2 SASEGT.

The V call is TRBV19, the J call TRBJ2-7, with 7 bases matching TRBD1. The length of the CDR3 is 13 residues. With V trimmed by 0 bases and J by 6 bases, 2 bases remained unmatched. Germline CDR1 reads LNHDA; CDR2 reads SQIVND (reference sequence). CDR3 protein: CASSIETGFEQYF. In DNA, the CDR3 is TGTGCCAGTAGTATAGAGACAGGGTTCGAGCAGTACTTC.

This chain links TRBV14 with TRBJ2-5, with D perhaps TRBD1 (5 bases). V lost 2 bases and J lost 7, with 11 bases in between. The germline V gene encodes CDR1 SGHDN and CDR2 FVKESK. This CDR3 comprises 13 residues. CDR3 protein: CASSQQQAPTQYF. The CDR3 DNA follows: TGTGCCAGCAGCCAACAACAGGCCCCGACCCAGTACTTC.

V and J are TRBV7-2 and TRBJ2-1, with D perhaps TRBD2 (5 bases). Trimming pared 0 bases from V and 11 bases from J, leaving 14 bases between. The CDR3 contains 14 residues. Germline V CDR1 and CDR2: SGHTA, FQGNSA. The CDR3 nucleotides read TGTGCCAGCAGCTTAGCGGCGTCGGCTAGCAAGCAGTTCTTC. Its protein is CASSLAASASKQFF.

CDR3 bases: TGTGCCAGCAGCGCCCATAGGGACAGGGACTATGGCTACACCTTC. Encoded protein: CASSAHRDRDYGYTF. This sequence joins TRBV11-2 and TRBJ1-2; TRBD1 matches at 9 bases. The germline gives CDR1 SGHAT, CDR2 FQNNGV. Trimming cost V 5 bases and J 3 bases; bases outside gene matches: 7. The CDR3 consists of 15 residues.

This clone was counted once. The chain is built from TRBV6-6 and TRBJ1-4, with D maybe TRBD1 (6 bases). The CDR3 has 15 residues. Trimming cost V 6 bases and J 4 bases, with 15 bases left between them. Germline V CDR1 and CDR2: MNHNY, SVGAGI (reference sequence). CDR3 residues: CASRASGTSNEKLFF. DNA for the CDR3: TGTGCCAGCAGAGCCTCCGGGACAAGTAATGAAAAACTGTTTTTT.

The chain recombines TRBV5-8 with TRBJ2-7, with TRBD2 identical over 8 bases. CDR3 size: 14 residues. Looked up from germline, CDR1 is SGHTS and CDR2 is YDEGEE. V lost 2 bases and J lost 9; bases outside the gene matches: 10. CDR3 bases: TGTGCCAGCAGCTTATCCGGGAGGGACGTAGGGCAGTACTTC. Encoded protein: CASSLSGRDVGQYF.

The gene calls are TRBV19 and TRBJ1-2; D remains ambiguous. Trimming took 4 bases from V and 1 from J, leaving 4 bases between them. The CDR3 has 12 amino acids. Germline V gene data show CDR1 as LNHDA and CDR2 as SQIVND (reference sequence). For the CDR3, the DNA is TGTGCCAGTAGTAACGGTAACTATGGCTACACCTTC. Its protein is CASSNGNYGYTF.

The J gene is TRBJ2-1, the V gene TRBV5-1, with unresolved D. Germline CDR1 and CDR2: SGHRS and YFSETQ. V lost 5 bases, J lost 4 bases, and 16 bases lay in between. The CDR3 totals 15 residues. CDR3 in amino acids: CASRILPGPYNEQFF. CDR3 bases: TGCGCCAGCAGAATTCTTCCAGGACCATACAATGAGCAGTTCTTC.

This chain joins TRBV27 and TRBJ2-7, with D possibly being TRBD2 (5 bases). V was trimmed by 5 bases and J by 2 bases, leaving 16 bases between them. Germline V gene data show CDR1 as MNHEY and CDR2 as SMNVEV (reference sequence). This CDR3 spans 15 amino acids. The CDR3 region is CASSLEGIGTYEQYF. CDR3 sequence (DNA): TGTGCCAGCAGTCTTGAGGGAATTGGTACCTACGAGCAGTACTTC.

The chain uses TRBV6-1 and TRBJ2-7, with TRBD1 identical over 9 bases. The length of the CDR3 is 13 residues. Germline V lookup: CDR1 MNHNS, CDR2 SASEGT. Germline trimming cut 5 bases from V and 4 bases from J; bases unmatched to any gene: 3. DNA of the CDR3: TGTGCCAGCAGTAGGGACAGGGTGTACGAGCAGTACTTC. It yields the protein CASSRDRVYEQYF.

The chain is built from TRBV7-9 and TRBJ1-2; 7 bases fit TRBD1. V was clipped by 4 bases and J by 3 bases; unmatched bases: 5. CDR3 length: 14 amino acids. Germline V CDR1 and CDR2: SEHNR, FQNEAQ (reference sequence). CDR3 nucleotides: TGTGCCAGCAGCTCAGGGGGGTTGTACTATGGCTACACCTTC. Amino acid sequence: CASSSGGLYYGYTF.

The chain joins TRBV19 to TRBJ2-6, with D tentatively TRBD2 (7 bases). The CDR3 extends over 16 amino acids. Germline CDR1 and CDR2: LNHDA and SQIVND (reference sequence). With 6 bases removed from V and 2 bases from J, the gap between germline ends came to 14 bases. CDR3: CASRRQGRAGANVLTF. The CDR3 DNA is TGTGCCAGTAGGCGGCAGGGGAGGGCTGGGGCCAACGTCCTGACTTTC.

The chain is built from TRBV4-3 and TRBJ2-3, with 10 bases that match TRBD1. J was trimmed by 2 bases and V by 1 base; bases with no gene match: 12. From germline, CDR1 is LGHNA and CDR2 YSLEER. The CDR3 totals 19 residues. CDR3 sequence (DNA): TGCGCCAGCAGCCAAGGTTATTACGGGACAGGGGACTACACAGATACGCAGTATTTT. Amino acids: CASSQGYYGTGDYTDTQYF.

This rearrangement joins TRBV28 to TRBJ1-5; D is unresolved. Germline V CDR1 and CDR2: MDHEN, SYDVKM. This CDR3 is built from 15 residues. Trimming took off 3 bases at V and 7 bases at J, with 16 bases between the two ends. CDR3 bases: TGTGCCAGCAGTTTTCTCCCCCCCACGGGGCAGCCCCAGCATTTT. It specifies CASSFLPPTGQPQHF. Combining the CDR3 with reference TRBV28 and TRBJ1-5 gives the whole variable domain DVKVTQSSRYLVKRTGEKVFLECVQDMDHENMFWYRQDPGLGLRLIYFSYDVKMKEKGDIPEGYSVSREKKERFSLILESASTNQTSMYLCASSFLPPTGQPQHFGDGTRLSIL.

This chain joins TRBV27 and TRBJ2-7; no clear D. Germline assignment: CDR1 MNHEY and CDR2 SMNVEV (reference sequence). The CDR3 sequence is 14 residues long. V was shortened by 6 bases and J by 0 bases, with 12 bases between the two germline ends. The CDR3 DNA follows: TGTGCCAGCAGCCCCACCGGTCCCTCCTACGAGCAGTACTTC. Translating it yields CASSPTGPSYEQYF.

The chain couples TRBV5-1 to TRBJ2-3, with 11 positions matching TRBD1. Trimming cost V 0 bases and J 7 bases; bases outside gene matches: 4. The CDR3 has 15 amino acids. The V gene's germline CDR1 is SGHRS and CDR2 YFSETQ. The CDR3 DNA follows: TGCGCCAGCAGCTTGGGGACAGGGGGCGCATATACGCAGTATTTT. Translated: CASSLGTGGAYTQYF.

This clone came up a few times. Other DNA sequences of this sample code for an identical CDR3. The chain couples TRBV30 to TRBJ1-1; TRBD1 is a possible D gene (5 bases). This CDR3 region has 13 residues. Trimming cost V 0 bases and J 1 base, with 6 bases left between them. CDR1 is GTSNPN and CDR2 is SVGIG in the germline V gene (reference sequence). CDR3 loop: CAWSVQGNTEAFF. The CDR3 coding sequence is TGTGCCTGGAGTGTCCAGGGGAACACTGAAGCTTTCTTT. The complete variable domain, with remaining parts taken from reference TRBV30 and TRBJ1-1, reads SQTIHQWPATLVQPVGSPLSLECTVEGTSNPNLYWYRQAAGRGLQLLFYSVGIGQISSEVPQNLSASRPQDRQFILSSKKLLLSDSGFYLCAWSVQGNTEAFFGQGTRLTVV.

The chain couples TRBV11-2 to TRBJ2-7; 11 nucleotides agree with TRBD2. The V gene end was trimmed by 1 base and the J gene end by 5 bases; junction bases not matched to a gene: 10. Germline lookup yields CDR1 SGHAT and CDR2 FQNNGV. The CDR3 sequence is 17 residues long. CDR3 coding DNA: TGTGCCAGCAGCTTAGCCGGTACTAGCGGGAGTGGTAACGAGCAGTACTTC. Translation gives CASSLAGTSGSGNEQYF.

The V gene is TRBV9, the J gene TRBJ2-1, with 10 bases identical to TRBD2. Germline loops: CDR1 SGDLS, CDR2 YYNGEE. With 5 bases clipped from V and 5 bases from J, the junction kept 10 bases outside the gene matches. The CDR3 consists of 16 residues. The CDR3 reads CASSPSSGRADNEQFF. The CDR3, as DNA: TGTGCCAGCAGTCCATCAAGCGGGAGGGCCGACAATGAGCAGTTCTTC.

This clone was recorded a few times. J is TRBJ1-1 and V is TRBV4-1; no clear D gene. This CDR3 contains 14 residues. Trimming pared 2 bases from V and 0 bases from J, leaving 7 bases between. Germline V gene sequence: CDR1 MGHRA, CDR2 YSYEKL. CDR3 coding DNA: TGCGCCAGCAGCCAATCTAGACTGAACACTGAAGCTTTCTTT. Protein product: CASSQSRLNTEAFF.